Following are 9 T cell receptor beta chains from one sample sequenced in a study of blood T cell repertoires in COVID-19. The assay was immunoSEQ multiplex PCR, and TCRdb's table has in-frame clones only and misses some. Found here are 80,000 or so clones, roughly 82% of them singletons; the top ten hold around 7.2%. The sequencing sample was made of peripheral blood. Source of these receptors: a human donor in a cohort sampled during active COVID-19.

This clone was seen once. The V and J genes are TRBV4-1 and TRBJ2-1, with TRBD1 matching 12 bases. The CDR3 length is 16 residues. J was trimmed by 10 bases and V by 0 bases; bases with no gene match: 7. The germline CDR1 and CDR2 sequences are MGHRA and YSYEKL. CDR3 sequence (DNA): TGCGCCAGCAGCCAAGAGGGACAGGGGGCAAGAGGGGAGCAGTTCTTC. Its protein product is CASSQEGQGARGEQFF.

The chain employs TRBV3-1 (or the pseudogene TRBV3-2) and TRBJ1-1; D possibly corresponds to TRBD1 (6 bases). Trimming cost V 0 bases and J 10 bases, with 15 bases left between them. From germline, CDR1 is LGHDT and CDR2 YNNKEL (reference sequence). The CDR3 contains 14 residues. CDR3 in DNA: TGTGCCAGCAGCCAAGATGAGGGGGGGAGAGGAGCTTTCTTT. It is translated as CASSQDEGGRGAFF.

This clone appeared once. This sample also contains other DNA sequences that code for the same CDR3. This sequence joins TRBV10-3 and TRBJ1-5, with 8 positions matching TRBD1. Germline loops: CDR1 ENHRY, CDR2 SYGVKD. Unmatched junction bases numbered 2, after V lost 6 bases and J lost 4 bases. The CDR3 extends over 13 amino acids. The CDR3 DNA is TGTGCCATCAGCGGGACAGGTAATCAGCCCCAGCATTTT. Translating it yields CAISGTGNQPQHF.

CDR3 sequence: CATSRDKDRLIYEQYF. CDR3 bases: TGTGCCACCTCTCGGGACAAGGACAGGCTAATTTACGAGCAGTACTTC. The V call is TRBV7-8, the J call TRBJ2-7, with 7 bases aligning to TRBD1. The CDR3 length is 16 residues. Germline values: CDR1 SGHVS, CDR2 FQNEAQ. Unmatched junction bases numbered 19, after V lost 10 bases and J lost 4 bases. Filled out from reference TRBV7-8 and TRBJ2-7, the complete variable domain reads GAGVSQSPRYKVAKRGQDVALRCDPISGHVSLFWYQQALGQGPEFLTYFQNEAQLDKSGLPSDRFFAERPEGSVSTLKIQRTQQEDSAVYLCATSRDKDRLIYEQYFGPGTRLTVT.

The J gene is TRBJ1-2, the V gene TRBV5-4; D unclear. Trimming took off 0 bases at V and 2 bases at J, with 17 bases between the two ends. The CDR3 is 17 amino acids. CDR1 is SGHNT and CDR2 is YYREEE in the germline V gene (reference sequence). Here the CDR3 reads CASSLASGGRSNYGYTF. The CDR3 bases are TGTGCCAGCAGCTTGGCGTCCGGCGGGAGATCAAACTATGGCTACACCTTC.

The V call is TRBV5-1, the J call TRBJ2-7, with TRBD2 identical over 8 bases. Trimming cost V 4 bases and J 2 bases; bases outside gene matches: 8. The CDR3 loop spans 15 amino acids. The germline V gene has CDR1 SGHRS and CDR2 YFSETQ. CDR3 in amino acids: CASSPKGGGTYEQYF. DNA of the CDR3: TGCGCCAGCAGCCCAAAGGGCGGGGGGACCTACGAGCAGTACTTC.

The chain combines TRBV9 with TRBJ1-1, with TRBD1 matching 9 bases. CDR1 and CDR2 from the germline V gene are SGDLS and YYNGEE. The CDR3 length is 16 residues. V trimming: 3 bases; J trimming: 1 base; junction bases outside the gene matches: 7. The CDR3 bases are TGTGCCAGCAGCGCACTAGGACAGGGGTCGAACACTGAAGCTTTCTTT. Its protein product is CASSALGQGSNTEAFF.

This chain links TRBV6-5 with TRBJ1-1; 8 bases agree with TRBD1. V trimming: 6 bases; J trimming: 6 bases; junction bases outside the gene matches: 6. CDR3 length: 13 amino acids. Germline V gene sequence: CDR1 MNHEY, CDR2 SVGAGI. The CDR3 is CASRETGDPEAFF. DNA of the CDR3: TGTGCCAGCAGGGAGACAGGGGACCCTGAAGCTTTCTTT.

The chain uses TRBV5-1 and TRBJ2-5, with a possible D match to TRBD2 (5 bases). The ends were cut back, 5 bases at V and 4 bases at J, with 18 bases in the middle. The V gene's germline CDR1 is SGHRS and CDR2 YFSETQ. The CDR3 has 15 amino acids. CDR3 sequence: CASRPIGVTGETQYF. Written as DNA, the CDR3 is TGCGCCAGCAGACCGATCGGGGTGACGGGAGAGACCCAGTACTTC.